This TCR beta chain appears in the sequencing data of a study of cytomegalovirus exposure and HLA in healthy donors. Study results and limitations: CMV serostatus alone was available as immune exposure information. DRB1 had the most TCR associations and HLA-C the fewest, a later analysis found, with rates varying by HLA locus. Indistinguishable V segments such as TRBV6-2 and TRBV6-3 were excluded. The study flagged some 170 TCR beta chains as cytomegalovirus-associated.

With 7 bases removed from V and 8 bases from J, the gap between germline ends came to 20 bases. This CDR3 has 15 residues. Germline-derived CDR1 and CDR2 are LNHDA and SQIVND (reference sequence). In the PCR, 60 Vbeta and 13 Jbeta primers were used. Using immunoSEQ multiplex PCR, the repertoire was profiled, and TCRdb retains in-frame clones only, with some absent. The table records around 120,000 clones, about 80% of them present only once. About this clone itself: Its antigen is not known.

The sequenced material came from PBMCs. The sequence was collected from a woman in her forties in good health and CMV-seropositive. The chain joins TRBV19 to TRBJ1-4; TRBD1 is a possible D gene (6 bases). The DNA of the CDR3 is TGTGCCAGTAAAAACCTCCAGGACAGAGGGGAAAAACTGTTTTTT. The encoded protein is CASKNLQDRGEKLFF.